This T cell receptor beta chain was recovered during a study of PD-L1 blockade in urothelial cancer. Study-wide background: Atezolizumab (1,200 mg intravenously every 3 weeks) began at some point between 2013 and 2015 for patients. Treatment start was followed by blood analysis at 3 weeks (second dose) and again at 6 weeks.

Ten or more counts support this clone. The CDR3 length is 18 residues. Deletions cut 3 bases from V and 0 bases from J, with 20 bases between. Germline CDR1 reads MDHEN; CDR2 reads SYDVKM. Synthetic spike-ins, TCR analog templates, were added into each PCR. Here immunoSEQ multiplex PCR was the method, and the copy in TCRdb shows in-frame clones only, minus some. The sample has 40,000 to 55,000 clones; under 90% are singletons. This TCR came from a middle-aged man with urothelial cancer. The chain combines TRBV28 with TRBJ1-1; D call uncertain. The sequenced sample was PBMCs, obtained around atezolizumab (anti-PD-L1) treatment. CDR3 in amino acids: CASSFLGRGNRMNTEAFF. CDR3 nucleotide sequence: TGTGCCAGCAGTTTCTTAGGGCGGGGAAACCGCATGAACACTGAAGCTTTCTTT.